This is a list of T cell receptor beta chains from one sample in a study of early T cells in non-severe SARS-CoV-2 infection. MiXCR was run by TCRdb on the 5' RACE reads, yielding one entry per CDR3 protein. In the table there are under 75,000 distinct CDR3 sequences, around 14% of which are singletons. Sequencing was done on a sample of whole blood. These receptors were obtained from an adult who was a healthcare worker with PCR-confirmed SARS-CoV-2 infection or an uninfected control (not recorded which). CDR3s include the opening cysteine and the closing phenylalanine or tryptophan. The D gene is left open where the match is weak. Where a row states a size, it is once, few, many or the class of an expanded clone; other rows omit it.

abundance: many
d_gene: -
j_gene: TRBJ1-6
v_gene: TRBV18
CDR3nt: TGTGCCAGCTCATCCCAGGGGACCGAGCTTAATTCACCCCTCCACTTT
CDR3aa: CASSSQGTELNSPLHF

abundance: -
d_gene: -
j_gene: TRBJ2-1
v_gene: TRBV12-3/TRBV12-4
CDR3nt: TGTGCCAGCAGTTCTAAATACAATGAGCAGTTCTTC
CDR3aa: CASSSKYNEQFF

abundance: -
d_gene: -
j_gene: TRBJ2-4
v_gene: TRBV19
CDR3nt: TGTGCCAGTAGTCCTCAAAGTAGCCAGGGCATTCAGTACTTC
CDR3aa: CASSPQSSQGIQYF

abundance: -
d_gene: -
j_gene: TRBJ2-4
v_gene: TRBV7-9
CDR3nt: TGTGCCAGCAGCCCAGGGGCGCGGGGGCTGGGAAACATTCAGTACTTC
CDR3aa: CASSPGARGLGNIQYF

abundance: -
d_gene: -
j_gene: TRBJ1-3
v_gene: TRBV28
CDR3nt: TGTGCCAGCAGTTGGTCAGGGTCCTACTCTGGAAACACCATATATTTT
CDR3aa: CASSWSGSYSGNTIYF

abundance: few
d_gene: -
j_gene: TRBJ2-7
v_gene: TRBV14
CDR3nt: TGTGCCAGCAGCCGAGAACGGGGTAGCTCCTACGAGCAGTACTTC
CDR3aa: CASSRERGSSYEQYF

abundance: -
d_gene: -
j_gene: TRBJ2-5
v_gene: TRBV29-1
CDR3nt: TGCAGCGTTGGGGAGACAGGGAGGGAGACCCAGTACTTC
CDR3aa: CSVGETGRETQYF

abundance: -
d_gene: -
j_gene: TRBJ2-3
v_gene: TRBV7-2
CDR3nt: TGTGCCAGCAGCTCACAGAAGGCCTCCACAGATACGCAGTATTTT
CDR3aa: CASSSQKASTDTQYF

abundance: few
d_gene: TRBD2
j_gene: TRBJ2-1
v_gene: TRBV5-6
CDR3nt: TGTGCCAGCAGCTTGGTTTTAGTGACTAGCGGGAGTAATGAGCAGTTCTTC
CDR3aa: CASSLVLVTSGSNEQFF

abundance: -
d_gene: -
j_gene: TRBJ2-3
v_gene: TRBV24-1
CDR3nt: TGTGCCACCAGTGAGCAAGGGCGGTCCACAGATACGCAGTATTTT
CDR3aa: CATSEQGRSTDTQYF

abundance: -
d_gene: TRBD2
j_gene: TRBJ2-3
v_gene: TRBV7-9
CDR3nt: TGTGCCAGCAGCTTGGGACTAGCGGGAGTTACAGATACGCAGTATTTT
CDR3aa: CASSLGLAGVTDTQYF

abundance: -
d_gene: -
j_gene: TRBJ2-7
v_gene: TRBV20-1
CDR3nt: TGCAGTGCTAGAGGGGACACGGTATCTGGCGAGCAGTACTTC
CDR3aa: CSARGDTVSGEQYF

abundance: many
d_gene: TRBD2
j_gene: TRBJ2-7
v_gene: TRBV12-3/TRBV12-4
CDR3nt: TGTGCCAGCAGTGGGGGACTAGCGGGAGGGTACGAGCAGTACTTC
CDR3aa: CASSGGLAGGYEQYF

abundance: -
d_gene: TRBD2
j_gene: TRBJ2-3
v_gene: TRBV5-6
CDR3nt: TGTGCCGGCAGCCGGACTAGCGGGAAAGGCACAGATACGCAGTATTTT
CDR3aa: CAGSRTSGKGTDTQYF

abundance: many
d_gene: TRBD1
j_gene: TRBJ2-7
v_gene: TRBV5-4
CDR3nt: TGTGCCAGCAGCCCCGGGACAGCGAGCTCCTACGAGCAGTACTTC
CDR3aa: CASSPGTASSYEQYF

abundance: -
d_gene: TRBD1
j_gene: TRBJ2-1
v_gene: TRBV19
CDR3nt: TGTGCCAGCAGGCAGGGGGTGTCCAATGAGCAGTTCTTC
CDR3aa: CASRQGVSNEQFF

abundance: few
d_gene: -
j_gene: TRBJ1-1
v_gene: TRBV6-1
CDR3nt: TGTGCCAGCAGACCCTGGACCGAGAACACTGAAGCTTTCTTT
CDR3aa: CASRPWTENTEAFF

abundance: -
d_gene: TRBD2
j_gene: TRBJ2-5
v_gene: TRBV5-1
CDR3nt: TGCGCCAGCAGCTTGTCACTAGCGGGAGGGCCCGAGACCCAGTACTTC
CDR3aa: CASSLSLAGGPETQYF

abundance: many
d_gene: -
j_gene: TRBJ2-3
v_gene: TRBV14
CDR3nt: TGTGCCAGCAGCCCTGGGGCCCGGGGTACGCAGTATTTT
CDR3aa: CASSPGARGTQYF

abundance: many
d_gene: -
j_gene: TRBJ2-1
v_gene: TRBV7-9
CDR3nt: TGTGCCAGCAGTCTCCTAGGGGCTGAGCAGTTCTTC
CDR3aa: CASSLLGAEQFF

abundance: many
d_gene: TRBD1
j_gene: TRBJ2-4
v_gene: TRBV28
CDR3nt: TGTGCCAGCAGTAGATGGACAGGGGGCTTAACCAAAAACATTCAGTACTTC
CDR3aa: CASSRWTGGLTKNIQYF

abundance: many
d_gene: -
j_gene: TRBJ1-1
v_gene: TRBV7-8
CDR3nt: TGTGCCAGCAGCTTGGACCAGAACACTGAAGCTTTCTTT
CDR3aa: CASSLDQNTEAFF

abundance: -
d_gene: TRBD1
j_gene: TRBJ2-7
v_gene: TRBV20-1
CDR3nt: TGCAGTGCTAGAGACGCCGGGACAGGTCTCGATTTGCAGTACTTC
CDR3aa: CSARDAGTGLDLQYF

abundance: few
d_gene: -
j_gene: TRBJ2-1
v_gene: TRBV27
CDR3nt: TGTGCCAGCAGTTTTGGGGCTTACAATGAGCAGTTCTTC
CDR3aa: CASSFGAYNEQFF

abundance: few
d_gene: TRBD1
j_gene: TRBJ2-7
v_gene: TRBV20-1
CDR3nt: TGCAGTGCTAGAGGCCAGGCAGGGGGCTTCGAGCAGTACTTC
CDR3aa: CSARGQAGGFEQYF

abundance: -
d_gene: TRBD1
j_gene: TRBJ2-7
v_gene: TRBV27
CDR3nt: TGTGCCAGCAGTTTTCCGGGACAGGGTCTCTACGAGCAGTACTTC
CDR3aa: CASSFPGQGLYEQYF

abundance: -
d_gene: -
j_gene: TRBJ2-5
v_gene: TRBV29-1
CDR3nt: TGCAGCGTTGCCTTAGGCCAAGAGACCCAGTACTTC
CDR3aa: CSVALGQETQYF

abundance: -
d_gene: -
j_gene: TRBJ2-1
v_gene: TRBV7-8
CDR3nt: TGTGCCAGCAGCTCAGGACGACAGACCTACAATGAGCAGTTCTTC
CDR3aa: CASSSGRQTYNEQFF

abundance: few
d_gene: -
j_gene: TRBJ1-2
v_gene: TRBV12-3/TRBV12-4
CDR3nt: TGTGCCAGCAGTTTCGGAGGGTTCTATGGCTACACCTTC
CDR3aa: CASSFGGFYGYTF

abundance: many
d_gene: TRBD2
j_gene: TRBJ2-3
v_gene: TRBV6-2/TRBV6-3
CDR3nt: TGTGCCAGCAGTTACTCCCGACTAGCGGGAGTAGCAGATACGCAGTATTTT
CDR3aa: CASSYSRLAGVADTQYF

abundance: -
d_gene: TRBD1
j_gene: TRBJ1-1
v_gene: TRBV7-8
CDR3nt: TGTGCCAGCAGCCGGGGGACAGGCTCTGAAGCTTTCTTT
CDR3aa: CASSRGTGSEAFF

abundance: few
d_gene: TRBD2
j_gene: TRBJ2-3
v_gene: TRBV28
CDR3nt: TGTGCCAGCAGTTTCCTGACTAAGCGGGAGGGACATAGCACAGATACGCAGTATTTT
CDR3aa: CASSFLTKREGHSTDTQYF

abundance: many
d_gene: -
j_gene: TRBJ2-3
v_gene: TRBV28
CDR3nt: TGTGCCAGCAGAACAGGGTCGGATACGCAGTATTTT
CDR3aa: CASRTGSDTQYF

abundance: -
d_gene: -
j_gene: TRBJ2-1
v_gene: TRBV5-1
CDR3nt: TGCGCCAGCAGCTTTGACTTTTACAATGAGCAGTTCTTC
CDR3aa: CASSFDFYNEQFF

abundance: -
d_gene: -
j_gene: TRBJ2-3
v_gene: TRBV28
CDR3nt: TGTGCCAGCAGTTTAGGAGGAGGCGGGACCTGGACAGATACGCAGTATTTT
CDR3aa: CASSLGGGGTWTDTQYF

abundance: few
d_gene: TRBD2
j_gene: TRBJ2-5
v_gene: TRBV12-3/TRBV12-4
CDR3nt: TGTGCCAGCAGTTTAGCGCTAAGACTAGCGGGAGGGAAGGGAGAGACCCAGTACTTC
CDR3aa: CASSLALRLAGGKGETQYF

abundance: -
d_gene: TRBD2
j_gene: TRBJ2-7
v_gene: TRBV27
CDR3nt: TGTGCCAGCACCACCCTAGGGACTAGCGGGTTCGAGCAGTACTTC
CDR3aa: CASTTLGTSGFEQYF

abundance: -
d_gene: TRBD1
j_gene: TRBJ2-7
v_gene: TRBV6-6
CDR3nt: TGTGCCAGCAGCGGACAGGGTTTAGATTACGAGCAGTACTTC
CDR3aa: CASSGQGLDYEQYF

abundance: -
d_gene: -
j_gene: TRBJ1-6
v_gene: TRBV12-3/TRBV12-4
CDR3nt: TGTGCCAGCAGTTTAGATGCAGGGTGGAATTCACCCCTCCACTTT
CDR3aa: CASSLDAGWNSPLHF

abundance: -
d_gene: -
j_gene: TRBJ2-3
v_gene: TRBV12-3/TRBV12-4
CDR3nt: TGTGCCAGTTTGCAAAGGGGCGTTGGCACAGATACGCAGTATTTT
CDR3aa: CASLQRGVGTDTQYF

abundance: many
d_gene: -
j_gene: TRBJ2-1
v_gene: TRBV6-2/TRBV6-3
CDR3nt: TGTGCCAGCAGTACGAGCTCCTACAATGAGCAGTTCTTC
CDR3aa: CASSTSSYNEQFF